The clone carrying this T cell receptor (beta chain) was detected only a few times. The antigen remains unidentified. This sample is part of a study of blood T cells in healthy people across ages. Alongside a J-beta primer mix, a sample-barcoded 5' primer served in a second PCR lasting about 7 to 12 cycles. TCRdb reprocessed the 5' RACE reads with MiXCR, giving one entry per CDR3 protein. The sample holds more than 700,000 distinct CDR3 sequences, 35% to 60% seen once. Notes on the study in general: Among long-lived donors, naive CD4+ cells were more numerous and diversity higher than in aged donors. Possibly, changes in expanded clonotypes were confounded because donor CMV status was unknown.

The CDR3 loop spans 13 amino acids. Trimming shortened V by 7 bases and J by 2 bases, and 14 bases separated the two germline ends. The V gene's germline CDR1 is SQVTM and CDR2 ANQGSEA. Total RNA extraction produced at least 5 micrograms (per sample) for the study. This sequence joins TRBV29-1 and TRBJ2-5; perhaps D is TRBD1 or TRBD2 (5 bases each). The TCR was taken from a man at least 80 years old in good health. The source material was blood. Here the CDR3 reads CSAGRGAQETQYF. The CDR3 DNA sequence: TGCAGCGCCGGTAGGGGAGCACAAGAGACCCAGTACTTC.